This record concerns one T cell receptor (beta chain) sequence. The antigen remains undetermined. V gave up 0 bases and J gave up 4 bases; unmatched junction bases: 5. The length of the CDR3 is 16 residues. CDR1 is SGHRS and CDR2 is YFSETQ in the germline V gene. The table came from immunoSEQ multiplex PCR; TCRdb's copy has only in-frame clones and leaves some out. The sample records about 65,000 clones, less than 85% being singletons. With the ViraFEST assay, the study expanded antigen-specific CD4+ T cells using viral peptide pools, then sequenced them. Scientists isolated CD4+ T cells after an approximately 9-day culture period ended. Previously uninfected by SARS-CoV-2, the vaccine recipients also showed negative nucleocapsid antibodies. After under 2.5 million PBMC were placed in each well, they were cultured with roughly 11 IU/ml IL-2 and approximately 10 ug/ml peptides. This record belongs to a study of vaccination effects on CD4 cells after COVID-19.

The sequenced sample was CD4+ T cells from PBMCs cultured with HCoV-NL63 spike peptides, obtained before COVID-19 vaccination. The receptor's source is a human donor who received a COVID-19 vaccine. The J gene is TRBJ2-5, the V gene TRBV5-1; 11 bases match TRBD1. This CDR3 is CASSLADRGQGETQYF. CDR3 bases: TGCGCCAGCAGCTTGGCGGACAGGGGGCAAGGAGAGACCCAGTACTTC.